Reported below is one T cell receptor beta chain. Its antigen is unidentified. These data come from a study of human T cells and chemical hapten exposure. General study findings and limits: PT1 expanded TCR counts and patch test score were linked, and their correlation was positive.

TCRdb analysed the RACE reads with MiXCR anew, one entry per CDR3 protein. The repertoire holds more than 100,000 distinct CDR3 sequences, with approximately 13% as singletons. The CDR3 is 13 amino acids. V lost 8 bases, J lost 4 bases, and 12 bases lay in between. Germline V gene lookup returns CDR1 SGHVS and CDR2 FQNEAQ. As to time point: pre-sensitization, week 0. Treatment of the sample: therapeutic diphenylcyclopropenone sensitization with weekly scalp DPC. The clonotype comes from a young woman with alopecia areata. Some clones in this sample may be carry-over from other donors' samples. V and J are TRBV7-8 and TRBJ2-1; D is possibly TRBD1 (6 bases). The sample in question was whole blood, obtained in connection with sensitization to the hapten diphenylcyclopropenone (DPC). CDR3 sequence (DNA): TGTGCCAGCCAACAGGGTTCGTACAATGAGCAGTTCTTC. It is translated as CASQQGSYNEQFF.